This TCR beta chain emerged from a study of cytomegalovirus exposure and HLA in healthy donors. Study-level results: A subsequent analysis found that TCR clusters from the first cohort also tended to co-occur in the 90 to 150 validation repertoires, with approximately 95% of cluster scores above 0.

The table came from immunoSEQ multiplex PCR; TCRdb's copy has only in-frame clones and leaves some out. The table has over 60,000 clones, about 94% seen once. Regarding this clone: Its antigen remains unknown.

Germline V gene lookup returns CDR1 MNHEY and CDR2 SVGAGI. V gave up 6 bases and J gave up 7 bases, with 18 bases separating them. CDR3 length equals 15 residues. Source material: PBMCs. The sequence came from a man aged 18 to 35 in good health and CMV-seropositive. The chain uses TRBV6-5 and TRBJ2-2; D is perhaps TRBD1 (6 bases). In nucleotides, the CDR3 is TGTGCCAGCAGCCGCGACAGGCCCTGGGGCGGGGAGCTGTTTTTT. Translation gives CASSRDRPWGGELFF.